The 28 T cell receptor delta chains given below trace back to one sample, sequenced in a study of γδ T cells in repeated Plasmodium falciparum infection. Bulk repertoires came from Vgamma9/Vdelta2+ or Vdelta2-negative gammadelta T cells flow-sorted from PBMC. TCRdb reanalyzed the multiplex PCR reads using CATT. Among 45,000 to 70,000 delta-chain clones listed, over 1.5% were seen once. Sequencing used gamma-delta T cells from blood. These receptors came from a pool of human donors (malaria-infected and uninfected, not separated).

This clone was recorded many times. This DNA's translation differs at residue 5 from TCRdb's protein, which comes from a much larger clone; a read error is likely, and the protein shown is translated from the DNA. This chain uses TRDV1 with TRDJ1; TRDD3 matches 11 bases. The CDR3 spans 23 residues. CDR1 is TSWWSYY, CDR2 QGS, per germline. The CDR3 sequence is CALGKLFPTRTLNWGIDTDKLIF. In nucleotides, the CDR3 is TGTGCTCTTGGGAAACTCTTTCCTACGAGGACCCTAAACTGGGGGATAGACACCGATAAACTCATCTTT.

This clone has ten or more counts. A far larger clone is a single base away, which makes a read error likely. Different DNA sequences within this sample yield the same CDR3. The chain employs TRDV1 and TRDJ2; D tentatively fits TRDD1 or TRDD3 (5 bases each). Looked up from germline, CDR1 is TSWWSYY and CDR2 is QGS. The CDR3 length is 21 residues. CDR3 coding DNA: TGTGCTCTCGGGGAAGAGTCGTACCATGAAATGGGCAAAGGGGAGACAGCACAACTCTTCTTT. Translated: CALGEESYHEMGKGETAQLFF.

Of note for this clone: This is likely an artifact of a read error, given a far larger clone one base away. Other DNA sequences within the sample encode an identical CDR3. With the J gene uncalled, the V gene is TRDV2; the D call in the table, TRDD3, was not verified against the DNA. CDR3 length equals 23 residues. The germline gives CDR1 GEAIGNYY, CDR2 EKD. This CDR3 reads CACVVRGFGARVRLGDNTDKLIF. CDR3 DNA: TGTGCCTGTGTAGTCCGAGGATTCGGGGCTAGGGTTCGACTGGGGGATAATACCGATAAACTTATCTTT.

This clone was observed at least ten times. J is TRDJ2 and V is TRDV1, with unresolved D. This CDR3 is 18 amino acids long. Germline V gene data show CDR1 as TSWWSYY and CDR2 as QGS. V lost 1 base, J lost 0 bases, and 15 bases lay in between. The CDR3 coding sequence is TGTGCTCTTGGGGAACCGGGCCCCGGAATTTCTTTGACAGCACAACTCTTCTTT. Translating gives CALGEPGPGISLTAQLFF.

This clone has ten or more counts. TCRdb attributes to this sequence the protein of a much larger clone, which differs from the DNA translation at residue 8; a read error is likely, and the protein displayed is translated from the DNA. This sequence joins TRDV2 and TRDJ1; D is unclear. CDR3 length: 17 amino acids. The ends were cut back, 0 bases at V and 0 bases at J, with 16 bases in the middle. Germline lookup yields CDR1 GEAIGNYY and CDR2 EKD. CDR3 region: CACDTLGPSEDTDKLIF. The CDR3, as DNA: TGTGCCTGTGACACCTTAGGACCCTCAGAGGACACCGATAAACTCATCTTT.

This clone has only a few counts. A read error is likely here: a far larger clone is one base away. This same CDR3 is encoded by further DNA sequences in the sample. The V gene is TRDV2; the J gene was not called; the table's D call, TRDD3, was not checked against the DNA. The CDR3 length is 18 residues. From germline, CDR1 is GEAIGNYY and CDR2 EKD. CDR3 DNA sequence: TGTGCCTGTGCCCCGTACTGGGGGAGAAGGGGTTACACCGATAAACTCATCTTC. It is translated as CACAPYWGRRGYTDKLIF.

In this sample, this clone turned up a few times. One base separates it from a far larger clone, so it is likely a read error. Additional DNA sequences in this sample encode the identical CDR3. The J gene is TRDJ1, the V gene TRDV1, with no clear D. The germline CDR1 and CDR2 sequences are TSWWSYY and QGS. The CDR3 runs to 22 residues. The CDR3: CALGFQPSTAVLRVFKTDKLIF. The CDR3 region has the DNA TGTGCTCTTGGGTTTCAACCGTCCACAGCGGTACTGAGGGTCTTTAAGACCGACAAACTCATCTTT.

This clone was found many times. J is TRDJ1 and V is TRDV1; 11 nucleotides agree with TRDD3. The CDR3 has 18 amino acids. Germline V gene sequence: CDR1 TSWWSYY, CDR2 QGS. V was clipped by 5 bases and J by 1 base; unmatched bases: 12. This CDR3 reads CALGCTWGIRGGTDKLIF. The CDR3 DNA sequence: TGTGCTCTTGGGTGCACTTGGGGGATACGAGGGGGCACCGATAAACTCATCTTT.

The table lists this clone with a few counts. The TCRdb protein, from a much larger clone, departs from this DNA's translation at residue 10, likely by read error; the protein shown derives from the DNA. The J gene is TRDJ1, the V gene TRDV3, with D tentatively TRDD2 (7 bases). TCRdb is silent on the J gene; assignment here came from matching the DNA to germline. V shed 1 base and J shed 4 bases, with 31 bases lying between them. Germline CDR1 and CDR2: TVYSNPD and GDNSRS (reference sequence). The CDR3 loop spans 19 amino acids. The CDR3 sequence is CAFIPTLYWEIRRLDKLIF. The DNA of the CDR3 is TGTGCCTTTATTCCTACCCTCTACTGGGAGATACGCAGGCTCGATAAACTCATCTTT.

This clone turned up a few times. This likely stems from a read error, as it lies one base from a far larger clone. Other DNA sequences of this sample code for an identical CDR3. V is TRDV2 and J is TRDJ1; 9 bases are shared with TRDD3. The CDR3 runs to 16 residues. Germline lookup yields CDR1 GEAIGNYY and CDR2 EKD. The CDR3 spells CACDTDTGGISDKLIF. DNA for the CDR3: TGTGCCTGTGACACTGATACTGGGGGAATCAGCGATAAACTCATCTTC.

In its sample, this clone was seen many times. TCRdb records a much larger clone's protein for this DNA, with a difference at residue 5 that likely arises from a read error; the protein given is the translation of the DNA. This chain connects TRDV1 to TRDJ1; 7 bases are shared with TRDD3. Germline V gene sequence: CDR1 TSWWSYY, CDR2 QGS. The CDR3 contains 20 residues. Germline trimming cut 4 bases from V and 4 bases from J; bases unmatched to any gene: 24. The CDR3 protein is CALGGPGALRSGGSSDKLIF. CDR3 bases: TGTGCTCTTGGGGGACCGGGGGCCCTACGCTCCGGGGGATCAAGCGATAAACTCATCTTT.

This clone was counted a few times. TCRdb shows a much larger clone's protein in place of this DNA's translation, and the two differ at residue 20, likely through a read error; the protein shown is translated from the DNA. The chain employs TRDV1 and TRDJ1; 8 bases are shared with TRDD3. The J gene, missing from TCRdb, was assigned here through DNA to germline matching. The V gene's germline CDR1 is TSWWSYY and CDR2 QGS. The CDR3 covers 23 residues. The CDR3 region is CALGERPRATLGGHTDPTDELIF. The DNA for the CDR3 is TGTGCTCTTGGGGAACGTCCGAGGGCTACACTGGGGGGACACACCGACCCAACCGATGAACTCATCTTT.

There are many counts of this clone. The TCRdb protein comes from a much larger clone and disagrees with this DNA's translation at residue 14, likely due to a read error; the protein given here is derived from the DNA. The chain combines TRDV1 with TRDJ1; 10 positions match TRDD3. The J gene comes from matching the DNA to germline here; TCRdb lacks it. The CDR3 totals 18 residues. V gave up 3 bases and J gave up 7 bases; unmatched junction bases: 17. Germline loops: CDR1 TSWWSYY, CDR2 QGS. CDR3 bases: TGTGCTCTTGGGGAGCCACTACGTACTGGGGGATCGGGCAGTAAACTCATCTTT. Amino acids: CALGEPLRTGGSGSKLIF.

Details on this clone: A far more abundant clone sits one base away, making this likely a read error. The same CDR3 can be traced to other DNA sequences in this sample. For the CDR3, the DNA is TGTGCTCTCGGGGAAAACCGGCTCTACCACTGGGGACTCCACACCGATAAACTCATCTTT. Encoded protein: CALGENRLYHWGLHTDKLIF. This sequence joins TRDV1 and TRDJ1; 7 bases are a match to TRDD3. There are 20 residues in the CDR3. Germline loops: CDR1 TSWWSYY, CDR2 QGS.

This clone was seen at least ten times. Only one base separates this from a far larger clonotype, so it likely reflects a read error. This CDR3 is also generated by other DNA sequences in the sample. The chain carries TRDV2 and TRDJ1, with D possibly matching TRDD3 (5 bases). The CDR3 runs 17 residues. From germline, CDR1 is GEAIGNYY and CDR2 EKD. The CDR3 sequence: CACDRVPGVGSPDKLIF. The CDR3 DNA reads TGTGCCTGTGACCGGGTTCCCGGGGTGGGGTCCCCCGACAAACTCATCTTT.

Ten or more counts support this clone. This chain uses TRDV1 with TRDJ2, with TRDD3 matching over 8 bases. The CDR3 is made up of 18 amino acids. Germline CDR1 TSWWSYY, CDR2 QGS. V shed 2 bases, J shed 0 bases, and the junction held 8 bases outside the gene matches. The DNA for the CDR3 is TGTGCTCTTGGGGAAGTAGTTAGGGGGATAGCTTTGACAGCACAACTCTTCTTT. Translated: CALGEVVRGIALTAQLFF.

This clone was observed at least ten times. One base away lies a much larger clone, so this may be a sequencing read error. V usage is TRDV1 and J usage is TRDJ1; 9 bases line up with TRDD3. The CDR3 runs to 21 residues. CDR1 and CDR2 (germline): TSWWSYY, QGS. Trimming at V came to 2 bases and at J to 8 bases, leaving 27 bases not matched to a gene. CDR3 loop: CALGETLKFTGYRGILGKLIF. The CDR3 nucleotides are TGTGCTCTTGGGGAAACCTTAAAATTCACGGGGTACCGGGGGATACTGGGGAAACTCATCTTT.

This clone was found many times. The protein that TCRdb holds for this DNA derives from a much larger clone and differs from the translated DNA at residue 16, which likely indicates a read error; the protein shown here is translated from the DNA. This sequence joins TRDV2 and TRDJ1; 12 nucleotides match TRDD3. TCRdb offers no J gene call, so here the DNA was matched to germline to obtain one. After removal of 0 bases from V and 9 bases from J, the junction contained 19 bases not matched to a gene. CDR3 length: 19 residues. CDR1 GEAIGNYY and CDR2 EKD come from the germline V gene. The CDR3 region has the DNA TGTGCCTGTGACACCGCGGGTGTACTGGGGGATACAGTAAGAGATGAACTCATCTTT. Translating it yields CACDTAGVLGDTVRDELIF.

This clone was observed many times. A far larger clone lies a single base away; this is likely a read error. The sample holds other DNA sequences that translate to the same CDR3. This rearrangement joins TRDV1 to TRDJ1; 10 bases are shared with TRDD3. The germline CDR1 and CDR2 sequences are TSWWSYY and QGS. This CDR3 has 21 residues. The CDR3 sequence: CALGEQSGYWGISSDTDKLIF. The CDR3 nucleotides read TGTGCTCTTGGGGAACAATCCGGGTACTGGGGGATCTCCTCTGACACCGACAAACTCATCTTT.

There are a few counts of this clone. The J gene is TRDJ1, the V gene TRDV1, with TRDD3 identical over 7 bases. The J gene, missing from TCRdb, was assigned here through DNA to germline matching. V was pared by 4 bases and J by 1 base, with 54 bases of the junction left unmatched. Germline V gene data show CDR1 as TSWWSYY and CDR2 as QGS. The CDR3 length is 31 residues. CDR3 sequence: CALGAKRLRCLALEAPSRGYAGAPGTDKLIF. The CDR3 nucleotides are TGTGCTCTTGGGGCCAAAAGACTGCGCTGCCTCGCCCTGGAGGCCCCTAGCAGAGGATACGCGGGTGCCCCAGGCACCGATAAACTCATCTTT.

On this clone: One base separates it from a far larger clone, so it is likely a read error. The same CDR3 can be traced to other DNA sequences in this sample. The V and J genes are TRDV2 and TRDJ1, with 11 positions matching TRDD3. The J gene, missing from TCRdb, was assigned here through DNA to germline matching. V lost 0 bases, J lost 0 bases, and 17 bases stayed unmatched. Looked up from germline, CDR1 is GEAIGNYY and CDR2 is EKD. This CDR3 spans 21 amino acids. CDR3 region: CACDTVVLGDKPLYYTDKLIF. In nucleotides, the CDR3 is TGTGCCTGTGACACCGTTGTACTGGGGGATAAGCCCCTCTACTACACCGATAAACTCATCTTT.

This clone was seen repeatedly, ten times or more. The TCRdb record carries a much larger clone's protein, which differs from this DNA's translation at residue 16; a read error is the likely cause, and the protein listed here is the DNA translation. The chain recombines TRDV1 with TRDJ1; maybe TRDD3 (5 bases). The length of the CDR3 is 24 residues. The germline V gene encodes CDR1 TSWWSYY and CDR2 QGS. V was pared by 1 base and J by 5 bases, with 41 bases between. The CDR3 coding sequence is TGTGCTCTTGGGGAACGTATGGGCAACATACGCGGGGTCTGTAATTCGAACGCGTCTGATAAACTCATCTTT. This sequence encodes CALGERMGNIRGVCNSNASDKLIF.

In this sample, this clone turned up a few times. A far larger clone is only one base removed, so a read error is likely. Different DNA sequences within this sample yield the same CDR3. The chain joins TRDV1 to TRDJ1; TRDD2 agrees at 8 bases. This CDR3 has 25 residues. Germline V gene data show CDR1 as TSWWSYY and CDR2 as QGS. The CDR3 region has the DNA TGTGCTCTTGGAGAACTCGGGCCCGCTTCCTACAGCTGGGGATTCCCCTTGTTCCTAGCGGATAAACTCATCTTT. It translates to CALGELGPASYSWGFPLFLADKLIF.

The sample holds a few counts of this clone. TCRdb pairs this DNA with a much larger clone's protein that differs at residue 18, likely a read error; the protein shown was translated from the DNA. The CDR3 nucleotides read TGTGCTCTTGGGGAACCGGTCCTAACACCCCCCTGGGGACCTTACACCGATAGACTCATCTTT. Encoded protein: CALGEPVLTPPWGPYTDRLIF. V gene TRDV1 combines with J gene TRDJ1; D is perhaps TRDD3 (6 bases). The CDR3 has 21 amino acids. The germline V gene has CDR1 TSWWSYY and CDR2 QGS.

About this clone itself: This probably arose from a read error, given a far larger clone one base away. Different DNA sequences within this sample yield the same CDR3. This rearrangement joins TRAV14/DV4 to TRDJ1, with TRDD3 matching over 8 bases. TCRdb carries no J gene annotation; the J gene was assigned here by matching the DNA with germline. Germline values: CDR1 TSDPSYG, CDR2 QGSYDQQN (reference sequence). The CDR3 loop spans 18 amino acids. The V segment lost 9 bases and the J segment 2 bases; nucleotides outside the gene matches: 20. The CDR3 sequence: CAIIHLRFGGIRTDKLIF. The DNA of the CDR3 is TGTGCAATCATACACCTACGTTTTGGAGGGATACGTACCGATAAACTCATCTTT.

The table lists this clone with many counts. With a far larger clone one base away, a read error is the likely cause. In the same sample, other DNA sequences code for this CDR3. The gene calls are TRDV1 and TRDJ2, with 7 bases fitting TRDD2. Assignment of the J gene here rests on matching the DNA to germline, because TCRdb gives none. The CDR3 runs 18 residues. Germline V lookup: CDR1 TSWWSYY, CDR2 QGS. With V trimmed by 1 base and J by 3 bases, 11 bases remained unmatched. The CDR3 protein is CALGEQVPTISVTAQLFF. The CDR3 region has the DNA TGTGCTCTTGGGGAACAGGTTCCTACTATATCCGTGACAGCACAACTCTTCTTT.

In regard to this clone: A far larger clone is a single base away, which makes a read error likely. Additional DNA sequences in this sample encode the identical CDR3. The rearrangement joins TRDV1 to TRDJ1, with TRDD3 identical over 12 bases. No J segment appears in TCRdb, so it was assigned here by matching the sequence to germline. There are 26 residues in the CDR3. Germline CDR1 and CDR2: TSWWSYY and QGS. V gave up 3 bases and J gave up 0 bases; unmatched junction bases: 32. CDR3 protein: CALGEPPPTPSYWGIPGGWYTDKLIF. DNA for the CDR3: TGTGCTCTTGGGGAGCCCCCTCCTACGCCTAGCTACTGGGGGATACCAGGAGGGTGGTACACCGATAAACTCATCTTT.

This clone was picked up many times. TCRdb pairs this DNA with a much larger clone's protein that differs at residue 14, likely a read error; the protein shown was translated from the DNA. The V gene is TRDV2, the J gene TRDJ1, with TRDD3 identical over 10 bases. Germline matching of the DNA provided the J gene here, since TCRdb leaves it blank. The CDR3 totals 17 residues. Germline CDR1 GEAIGNYY, CDR2 EKD. CDR3 sequence (DNA): TGTGCCTGTGACACCGTAGGGGGATACGCGGATCCCGATGAACTCATCTTT. The encoded protein is CACDTVGGYADPDELIF.